Below are 23 T cell receptor beta chains sequenced from a single sample in a study of T cells in Graves' hyperthyroidism and ophthalmopathy. Authors of the study amplified TCR beta CDR3 regions from RNA transcripts. A first-round RT-PCR of the TCR CDR3 used the HTBI primer set. TCRdb passed the multiplex PCR reads through MiXCR, listing each CDR3 protein once. This sample has over 400,000 distinct CDR3 sequences, with under 25% found just once. The sample comprised blood. These receptors were collected from a woman in her seventies with Graves' ophthalmopathy.

This clonotype has more than one count but fewer than ten. The chain has TRBV4-2 and TRBJ2-3; 14 bases match TRBD2. In germline, CDR1 is LGHNA, CDR2 YNFKEQ. The ends lost 3 bases at V and 2 bases at J; junction bases unmatched: 7. The CDR3 has 18 amino acids. In DNA form, the CDR3 reads TGTGCCAGCAGCCAGCACGGGACTAGCGGGGGATACACAGATACGCAGTATTTT. This translates into CASSQHGTSGGYTDTQYF.

This clonotype was detected ten times or more. CDR3 sequence reads: CASSLGTGRTGELFF. The CDR3 DNA sequence: TGTGCCAGCAGCCTAGGGACAGGGAGGACCGGGGAGCTGTTTTTT. This rearrangement joins TRBV7-2 to TRBJ2-2; 9 nucleotides line up with TRBD1. CDR1 is SGHTA and CDR2 is FQGNSA in the germline V gene. The CDR3 is 15 residues long. The V gene end was trimmed by 5 bases and the J gene end by 5 bases; junction bases not matched to a gene: 6.

Comment on this clonotype: It may be a read error: a sequence one base away is much more abundant. This CDR3 is missing its conserved last phenylalanine or tryptophan, likely due to a read error. This chain links TRBV2 with TRBJ1-2; D remains unclear. Germline loops: CDR1 SNHLY, CDR2 FYNNEI. Trimming pared 6 bases from V and 3 bases from J, leaving 17 bases between. The CDR3 has 15 amino acids. CDR3 protein: CASSPTVVRDYGYTI. The CDR3 region has the DNA TGTGCCAGCAGCCCGACTGTAGTACGGGACTATGGCTACACCATC.

This clonotype occurred a few times. The V and J genes are TRBV3-1 and TRBJ2-7; 9 bases are a match to TRBD2. The CDR3 runs 15 residues. Germline CDR1 LGHDT, CDR2 YNNKEL (reference sequence). J gave up 5 bases and V 4 bases, and 9 bases lay outside the gene matches. The CDR3 DNA reads as TGTGCCAGCAGCCCCCTGGGTAGCGGGAGCGACGAGCAGTACTTC. Its protein product is CASSPLGSGSDEQYF.

The chain recombines TRBV6-2 or TRBV6-3 with TRBJ1-4; 10 positions agree with TRBD1. Germline V lookup: CDR1 MNHEY, CDR2 SVGEGT. The J segment lost 6 bases and the V segment lost 2 bases, leaving 0 bases of the junction unmatched. The CDR3 has 14 residues. CDR3 in DNA: TGTGCCAGCAGTTACGGGACAGGGGATGAAAAACTGTTTTTT. Protein: CASSYGTGDEKLFF.

This chain connects TRBV5-1 to TRBJ2-7, with D possibly matching TRBD1 (6 bases). Trimming stripped 0 bases from V and 7 bases from J, with 17 bases between. Germline V gives CDR1 SGHRS, CDR2 YFSETQ. The CDR3 sequence is 15 residues long. The CDR3 loop reads CASSLVGDRTGEQYF. CDR3 coding DNA: TGCGCCAGCAGCTTGGTGGGAGACAGGACGGGGGAGCAGTACTTC.

This clonotype was detected a few times. The chain recombines TRBV27 with TRBJ1-1; D remains unclear. V lost 6 bases, J lost 11 bases, and 13 bases lay in between. The CDR3 contains 11 residues. Germline values: CDR1 MNHEY, CDR2 SMNVEV (reference sequence). The CDR3: CASRGYERAFF. In DNA, the CDR3 is TGTGCCAGCAGAGGGTACGAGAGGGCTTTCTTT.

Regarding this clonotype: At one boundary the junction diverges from the germline segment, which might be a read error. The genes are TRBV14 and TRBJ1-1; 7 bases agree with TRBD1. The CDR3 loop spans 15 amino acids. The germline gives CDR1 SGHDN, CDR2 FVKESK. CDR3 in DNA: TGTGCCAGCAGCCGATCAGGGGGAGGGAACACTGAACCTTTCTTT. Its translation is CASSRSGGGNTEPFF.

The gene calls are TRBV5-1 and TRBJ1-2, with a tentative D call TRBD1 (6 bases). Germline assignment: CDR1 SGHRS and CDR2 YFSETQ. CDR3 length equals 13 residues. V was clipped by 4 bases and J by 8 bases, with 15 bases between them. CDR3 in DNA: TGCGCCAGCAGCCCGAGGGGGGCGAAAGGCTACACCTTC. Translation: CASSPRGAKGYTF.

This clonotype came up many times. The V gene is TRBV2, the J gene TRBJ1-3, with D perhaps matching TRBD1 (5 bases). Germline V gene lookup returns CDR1 SNHLY and CDR2 FYNNEI. The germline V and J ends were trimmed by 6 bases and 0 bases, with 12 bases remaining between them. The CDR3 consists of 15 residues. The CDR3 region is CASRGTFSSGNTIYF. As DNA, the CDR3 is TGTGCCAGCAGGGGGACTTTCAGCTCTGGAAACACCATATATTTT. Variable domain in full (rest from reference TRBV2 and TRBJ1-3): EPEVTQTPSHQVTQMGQEVILRCVPISNHLYFYWYRQILGQKVEFLVSFYNNEISEKSEIFDDQFSVERPDGSNFTLKIRSTKLEDSAMYFCASRGTFSSGNTIYFGEGSWLTVV.

The table lists this clonotype with a few counts. The CDR3 reads CASSYGQSSYEQYF. As DNA, the CDR3 is TGTGCCAGCAGTTACGGACAGAGCTCCTACGAGCAGTACTTC. The chain carries TRBV6-5 and TRBJ2-7; possibly TRBD1 for D (6 bases). The CDR3 spans 14 residues. Germline lookup yields CDR1 MNHEY and CDR2 SVGAGI. V was pared by 2 bases and J by 0 bases, with 8 bases between.

This clonotype occurred many times. The V call is TRBV12-3 or TRBV12-4, the J call TRBJ2-7; possible D gene TRBD1, 6 bases. The CDR3 length is 14 residues. Trimming pared 5 bases from V and 2 bases from J, leaving 13 bases between. CDR3 region: CASSPQGIPYEQYF. The CDR3 nucleotides are TGTGCCAGCAGTCCGCAGGGGATACCCTACGAGCAGTACTTC.

This clonotype was observed many times. The chain uses TRBV6-1 and TRBJ2-6; no definite D call. The CDR3 has 15 residues. Germline lookup yields CDR1 MNHNS and CDR2 SASEGT. Trimming left V 1 base short and J 0 bases short, with 4 bases between. The CDR3 DNA reads TGTGCCAGCAGTGAAGGGTCCTCTGGGGCCAACGTCCTGACTTTC. It specifies CASSEGSSGANVLTF.

The gene calls are TRBV20-1 and TRBJ2-1; TRBD2 might be the D (6 bases). The CDR3 length is 10 residues. In germline, CDR1 is DFQATT, CDR2 SNEGSKA (reference sequence). Trimming shortened V by 6 bases and J by 6 bases, and 6 bases separated the two germline ends. The CDR3 DNA follows: TGCAGTGCGACTAGCAATGAGCAGTTCTTC. Its protein product is CSATSNEQFF.

This clonotype has just a few counts. The gene calls are TRBV4-2 and TRBJ2-2, with 13 bases matching TRBD2. Germline V gene data show CDR1 as LGHNA and CDR2 as YNFKEQ. J gave up 9 bases and V 4 bases, and 14 bases lay outside the gene matches. The CDR3 contains 18 residues. The CDR3 nucleotides read TGTGCCAGCAGCCGAGAGGGGACTAGCGGGATTGGTTACAGGGAGCTGTTTTTT. It translates to CASSREGTSGIGYRELFF.

This clonotype was picked up a small number of times. The rearrangement uses TRBV11-3 and TRBJ1-2, with a possible D match to TRBD1 (5 bases). This CDR3 region has 13 residues. CDR1 and CDR2 from the germline V gene are SGHNT and YENEEA. V lost 1 base to trimming and J lost 8 bases, with 11 bases between them. The CDR3, as DNA: TGTGCCAGCAGCTTAGGAGGGGAGGACGGCTACACCTTC. The encoded protein is CASSLGGEDGYTF.

This clonotype was counted at least ten times. This rearrangement joins TRBV7-2 to TRBJ2-5; D is ambiguous. CDR1 is SGHTA and CDR2 is FQGNSA in the germline V gene. The CDR3 contains 13 residues. The V end lost 5 bases, the J end lost 1 base, and 8 bases lay between the germline ends. The CDR3 DNA sequence: TGTGCCAGCAGCGTCGGGTCCCAAGAGACCCAGTACTTC. Translation: CASSVGSQETQYF.

There are many counts of this clonotype. The V call is TRBV5-1, the J call TRBJ1-4; D is perhaps TRBD1 (5 bases). Germline assignment: CDR1 SGHRS and CDR2 YFSETQ. V dropped 2 bases and J dropped 1 base, with 6 bases sitting between them. This CDR3 region has 14 residues. The CDR3 loop is CASSLTGTNEKLFF. The CDR3 region has the DNA TGCGCCAGCAGCTTAACAGGAACTAATGAAAAACTGTTTTTT.

This clonotype has a count of ten or more. The chain is built from TRBV30 and TRBJ2-1; 8 bases are shared with TRBD1. CDR1 and CDR2 (germline): GTSNPN, SVGIG (reference sequence). This CDR3 region has 13 residues. With 0 bases clipped from V and 8 bases from J, the junction kept 3 bases outside the gene matches. CDR3 sequence reads: CAWSVGQGYEQFF. The CDR3 nucleotides are TGTGCCTGGAGTGTAGGACAGGGCTATGAGCAGTTCTTC. The entire variable domain, with the rest obtained from reference TRBV30 and TRBJ2-1, is as follows: SQTIHQWPATLVQPVGSPLSLECTVEGTSNPNLYWYRQAAGRGLQLLFYSVGIGQISSEVPQNLSASRPQDRQFILSSKKLLLSDSGFYLCAWSVGQGYEQFFGPGTRLTVL.

Points on this clonotype: Since a much larger clone is just one base distant, this may be a read error. J is TRBJ2-3 and V is TRBV5-1; D is uncertain. Germline V gene data show CDR1 as SGHRS and CDR2 as YFSETQ. The CDR3 has 12 residues. CDR3 loop: CASGFGSDTQYF. DNA for the CDR3: TGCGCCAGCGGCTTCGGGTCAGATACGCAGTATTTT.

The chain carries TRBV20-1 and TRBJ1-4; TRBD1 matches 10 bases. The junction had 4 bases not matched to a gene; V was cut back by 5 bases and J by 1 base. CDR1 and CDR2 (germline): DFQATT, SNEGSKA (reference sequence). The CDR3 runs 15 residues. CDR3 DNA: TGCAGTGCTGAGGACAGGGGGATAACTAATGAAAAACTGTTTTTT. Translated: CSAEDRGITNEKLFF.

As concerns this clonotype: A much larger clone differs from this one at a single base, so this may be a read error. The genes are TRBV7-9 and TRBJ1-4; 7 nucleotides line up with TRBD1. Germline V gene lookup returns CDR1 SEHNR and CDR2 FQNEAQ (reference sequence). The CDR3 extends over 14 amino acids. The CDR3 is CTSSLGRDSEKLFF. CDR3 nucleotide sequence: TGTACCAGCAGCTTAGGACGGGACAGCGAAAAACTGTTTTTT.

The sample holds many counts of this clonotype. The CDR3 coding sequence is TGTGCCAGCAAGGTTCAGGGGGCTGGTCAAGAGACCCAGTACTTC. This codes for CASKVQGAGQETQYF. The chain combines TRBV28 with TRBJ2-5; 8 nucleotides agree with TRBD1. The CDR3 is made up of 15 amino acids. Germline V gives CDR1 MDHEN, CDR2 SYDVKM. The junction had 9 bases not matched to a gene; V was cut back by 7 bases and J by 2 bases.